Given below is one T cell receptor beta chain in context. This specimen comes from a study of T cell responses to AZD1222 COVID-19 vaccine. Assay used: immunoSEQ multiplex PCR; TCRdb lists only in-frame clones, some missing. In the table there are 75,000 to 85,000 clones, around 80% of which are singletons. This CDR3 spans 14 amino acids. The V end lost 9 bases, the J end lost 3 bases, and 15 bases lay between the germline ends. Germline V gene sequence: CDR1 MRHNA, CDR2 SNTAGT. This sequence joins TRBV6-4 and TRBJ1-3; weak D call: TRBD1 (5 bases). This TCR came from an adult who received the MenACWY meningococcal vaccine as a control. Source: peripheral blood, taken 28 days after the second dose of the MenACWY control vaccine. The CDR3 sequence: CARGTGFFGNTIYF. CDR3 bases: TGTGCCAGAGGGACGGGTTTTTTTGGAAACACCATATATTTT.